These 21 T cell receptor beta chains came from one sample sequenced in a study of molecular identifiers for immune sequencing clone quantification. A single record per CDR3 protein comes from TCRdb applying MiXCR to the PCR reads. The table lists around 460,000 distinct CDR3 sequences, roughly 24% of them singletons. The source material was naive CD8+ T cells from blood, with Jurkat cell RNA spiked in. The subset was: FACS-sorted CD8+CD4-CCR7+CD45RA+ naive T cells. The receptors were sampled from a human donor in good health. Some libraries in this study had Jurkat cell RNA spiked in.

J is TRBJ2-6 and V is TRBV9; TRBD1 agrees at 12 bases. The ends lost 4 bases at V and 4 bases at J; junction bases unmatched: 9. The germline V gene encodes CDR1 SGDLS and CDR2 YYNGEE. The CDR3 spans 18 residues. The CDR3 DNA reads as TGTGCCAGCAGCTCACCGGGACAGGGGGCTACAGGGGCCAACGTCCTGACTTTC. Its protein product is CASSSPGQGATGANVLTF.

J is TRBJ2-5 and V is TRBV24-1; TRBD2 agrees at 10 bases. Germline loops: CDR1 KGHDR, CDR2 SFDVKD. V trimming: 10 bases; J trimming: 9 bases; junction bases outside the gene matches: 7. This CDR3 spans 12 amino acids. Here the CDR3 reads CATGLAVRAQYF. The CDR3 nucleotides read TGTGCCACTGGACTAGCGGTAAGGGCCCAGTACTTC.

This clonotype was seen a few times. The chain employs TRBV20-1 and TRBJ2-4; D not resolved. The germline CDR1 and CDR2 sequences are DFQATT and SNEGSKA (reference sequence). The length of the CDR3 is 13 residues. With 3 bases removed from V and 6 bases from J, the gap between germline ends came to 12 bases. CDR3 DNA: TGCAGTGCTAGGGCTCCATTCGGAAACATTCAGTACTTC. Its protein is CSARAPFGNIQYF.

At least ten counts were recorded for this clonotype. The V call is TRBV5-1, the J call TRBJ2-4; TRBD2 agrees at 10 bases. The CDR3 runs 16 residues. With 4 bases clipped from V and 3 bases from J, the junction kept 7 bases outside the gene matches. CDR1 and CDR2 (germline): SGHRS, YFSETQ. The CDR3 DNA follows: TGCGCCAGCAGCGCATCTAGCGGGAGCCTCAAAAACATTCAGTACTTC. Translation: CASSASSGSLKNIQYF.

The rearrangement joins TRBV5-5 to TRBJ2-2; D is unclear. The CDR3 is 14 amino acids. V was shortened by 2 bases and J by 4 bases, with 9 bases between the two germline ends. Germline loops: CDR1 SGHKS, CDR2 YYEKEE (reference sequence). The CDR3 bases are TGTGCCAGCAGCTTTCAGTGGCCCACCGGGGAGCTGTTTTTT. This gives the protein CASSFQWPTGELFF. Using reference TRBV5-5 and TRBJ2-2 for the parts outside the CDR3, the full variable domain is DAGVTQSPTHLIKTRGQQVTLRCSPISGHKSVSWYQQVLGQGPQFIFQYYEKEERGRGNFPDRFSARQFPNYSSELNVNALLLGDSALYLCASSFQWPTGELFFGEGSRLTVL.

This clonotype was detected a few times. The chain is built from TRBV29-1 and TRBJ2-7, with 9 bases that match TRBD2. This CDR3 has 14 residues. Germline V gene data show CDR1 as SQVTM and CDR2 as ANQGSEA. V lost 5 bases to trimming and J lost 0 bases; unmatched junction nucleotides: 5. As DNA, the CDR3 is TGCAGCGTTCCCGTTAGCGGGAGCTCCTACGAGCAGTACTTC. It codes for CSVPVSGSSYEQYF.

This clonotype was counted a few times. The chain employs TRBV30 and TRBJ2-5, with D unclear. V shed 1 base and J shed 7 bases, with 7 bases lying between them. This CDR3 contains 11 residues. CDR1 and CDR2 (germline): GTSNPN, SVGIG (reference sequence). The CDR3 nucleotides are TGTGCCTGGAGTGGCGTTGGGACCCAGTACTTC. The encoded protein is CAWSGVGTQYF. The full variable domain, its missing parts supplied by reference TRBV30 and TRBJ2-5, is SQTIHQWPATLVQPVGSPLSLECTVEGTSNPNLYWYRQAAGRGLQLLFYSVGIGQISSEVPQNLSASRPQDRQFILSSKKLLLSDSGFYLCAWSGVGTQYFGPGTRLLVL.

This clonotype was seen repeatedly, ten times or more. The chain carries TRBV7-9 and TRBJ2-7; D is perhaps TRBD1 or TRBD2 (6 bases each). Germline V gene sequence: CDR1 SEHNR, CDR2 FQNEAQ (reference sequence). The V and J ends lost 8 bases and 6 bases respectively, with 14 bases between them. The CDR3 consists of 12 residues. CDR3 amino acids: CASRDTGAEQYF. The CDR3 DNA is TGTGCCAGCCGGGACACGGGGGCCGAGCAGTACTTC.

CDR3 in amino acids: CASSQEGGTSAYEQYF. Written as DNA, the CDR3 is TGCGCCAGCAGCCAAGAGGGGGGGACTAGCGCTTACGAGCAGTACTTC. The chain couples TRBV4-1 to TRBJ2-7, with 10 bases matching TRBD2. V trimming: 0 bases; J trimming: 4 bases; junction bases outside the gene matches: 6. Germline-derived CDR1 and CDR2 are MGHRA and YSYEKL. CDR3 size: 16 residues.

The CDR3 nucleotides read TGTGCCAGCATCCTCCTGGGTTTAGCCAAAAACATTCAGTACTTC. This codes for CASILLGLAKNIQYF. The V call is TRBV27, the J call TRBJ2-4; D is ambiguous. The germline CDR1 and CDR2 sequences are MNHEY and SMNVEV (reference sequence). V was cut by 7 bases and J by 0 bases, with 13 bases left in between. CDR3 size: 15 residues.

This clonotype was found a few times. The chain's CDR3 is CASSSLAGGFYEQFF. The CDR3 nucleotides are TGTGCCAGCAGCTCTCTAGCGGGAGGATTCTATGAGCAGTTCTTC. The genes are TRBV7-3 and TRBJ2-1; the match to TRBD2 covers 11 bases. The CDR3 runs to 15 residues. Unmatched junction bases numbered 7, after V lost 4 bases and J lost 8 bases. The germline V gene has CDR1 SGHTA and CDR2 FQGTGA.

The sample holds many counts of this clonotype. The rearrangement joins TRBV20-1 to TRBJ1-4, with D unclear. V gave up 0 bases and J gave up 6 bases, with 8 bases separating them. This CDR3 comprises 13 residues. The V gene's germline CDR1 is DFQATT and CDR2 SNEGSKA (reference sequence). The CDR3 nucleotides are TGCAGTGCTAGAGATCTCGGTGATGAAAAACTGTTTTTT. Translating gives CSARDLGDEKLFF.

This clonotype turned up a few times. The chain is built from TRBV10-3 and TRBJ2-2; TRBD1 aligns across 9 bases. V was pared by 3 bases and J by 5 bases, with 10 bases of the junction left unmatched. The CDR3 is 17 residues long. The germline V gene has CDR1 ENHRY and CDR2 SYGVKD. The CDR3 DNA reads TGTGCCATCAGTGAAACCCCGACAGGGGGTGGTACCGGGGAGCTGTTTTTT. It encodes CAISETPTGGGTGELFF.

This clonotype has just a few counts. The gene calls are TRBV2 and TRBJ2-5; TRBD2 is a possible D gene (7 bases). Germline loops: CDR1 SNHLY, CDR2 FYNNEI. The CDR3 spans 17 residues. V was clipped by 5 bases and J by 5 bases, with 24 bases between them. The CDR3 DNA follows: TGTGCCAGCAGTTTTACCGGGACTACGAGGGGGGGCGAGACCCAGTACTTC. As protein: CASSFTGTTRGGETQYF.

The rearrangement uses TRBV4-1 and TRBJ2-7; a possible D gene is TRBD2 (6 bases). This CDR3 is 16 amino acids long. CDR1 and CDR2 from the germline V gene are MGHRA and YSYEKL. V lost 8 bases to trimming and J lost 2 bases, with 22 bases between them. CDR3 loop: CASALEGGLPTYEQYF. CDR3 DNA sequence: TGCGCCAGCGCCCTAGAGGGAGGTTTACCAACCTACGAGCAGTACTTC.

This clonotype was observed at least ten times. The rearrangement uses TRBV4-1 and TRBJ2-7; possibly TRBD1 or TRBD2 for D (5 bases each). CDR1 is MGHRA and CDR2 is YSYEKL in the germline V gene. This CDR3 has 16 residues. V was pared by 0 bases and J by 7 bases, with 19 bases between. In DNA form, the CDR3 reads TGCGCCAGCAGCCAAGATTTAATGGAGGTGGGGGTAGAGCAGTACTTC. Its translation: CASSQDLMEVGVEQYF.

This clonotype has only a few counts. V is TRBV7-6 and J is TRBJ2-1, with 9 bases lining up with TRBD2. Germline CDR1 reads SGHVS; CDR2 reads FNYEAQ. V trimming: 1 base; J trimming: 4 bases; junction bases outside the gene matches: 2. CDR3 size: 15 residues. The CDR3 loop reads CASSLGTSDYNEQFF. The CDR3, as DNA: TGTGCCAGCAGCTTAGGGACTAGCGATTACAATGAGCAGTTCTTC.

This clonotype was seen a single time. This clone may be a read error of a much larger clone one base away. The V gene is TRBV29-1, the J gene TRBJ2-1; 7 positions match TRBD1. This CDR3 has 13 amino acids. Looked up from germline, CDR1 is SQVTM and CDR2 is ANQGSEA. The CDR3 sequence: CSVVGQAGNEQSF. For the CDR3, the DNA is TGCAGCGTTGTTGGACAGGCGGGCAATGAGCAGTCCTTC.

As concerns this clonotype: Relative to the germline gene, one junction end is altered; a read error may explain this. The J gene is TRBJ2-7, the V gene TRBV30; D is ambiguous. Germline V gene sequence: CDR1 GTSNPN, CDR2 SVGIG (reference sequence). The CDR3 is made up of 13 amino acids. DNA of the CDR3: TGTGTCTGGAGTGAGGTAGGCCCTTTTGAGCAGTACTTC. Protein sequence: CVWSEVGPFEQYF.

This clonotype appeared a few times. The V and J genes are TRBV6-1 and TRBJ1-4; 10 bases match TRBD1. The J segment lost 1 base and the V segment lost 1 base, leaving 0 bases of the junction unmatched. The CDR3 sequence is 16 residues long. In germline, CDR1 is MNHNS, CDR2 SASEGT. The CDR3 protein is CASSEGDRGTNEKLFF. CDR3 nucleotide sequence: TGTGCCAGCAGTGAAGGGGACAGGGGAACTAATGAAAAACTGTTTTTT.

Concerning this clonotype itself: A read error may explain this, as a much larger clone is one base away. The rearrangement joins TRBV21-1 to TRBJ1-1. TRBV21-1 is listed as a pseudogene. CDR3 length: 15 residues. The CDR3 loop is CTSSPTYAVGTEAFF. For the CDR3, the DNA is TGTACCAGCAGCCCTACGTACGCTGTTGGCACTGAAGCTTTCTTT.